The 8 T cell receptor beta chains below all came from one sample that was sequenced in a study of blood T cell repertoires in COVID-19. Produced via immunoSEQ multiplex PCR; TCRdb's table is partial and in-frame only. The sample shows a few hundred thousand clones, 85% to 90% of them seen only once. Sequenced sample: peripheral blood. The source is a man aged 25 to 40 with acute or convalescent COVID-19.

The J gene is TRBJ2-7, the V gene TRBV6-5; D remains unclear. Trimming took 2 bases from V and 3 from J, leaving 11 bases between them. The germline gives CDR1 MNHEY, CDR2 SVGAGI. The CDR3 has 14 amino acids. The CDR3 reads CASSYGSGSYEQYF. The CDR3, as DNA: TGTGCCAGCAGTTACGGGTCGGGTAGCTACGAGCAGTACTTC.

This rearrangement joins TRBV25-1 to TRBJ1-6; D may be TRBD1 (6 bases). The CDR3 runs to 16 residues. V was trimmed by 4 bases and J by 6 bases, leaving 16 bases between them. Germline V gene data show CDR1 as MGHDK and CDR2 as SYGVNS. CDR3 nucleotides: TGTGCCAGCAGTGGTATAGACAGGAGGATTAATTCACCCCTCCACTTT. It encodes CASSGIDRRINSPLHF.

Ten or more counts support this clone. The gene calls are TRBV18 and TRBJ1-1; D unresolved. The CDR3 runs to 13 residues. The germline V gene has CDR1 KGHSH and CDR2 LQKENI. Trimming removed 5 bases from V and 3 bases from J, with 10 bases in between. The CDR3 is CASSFEEHTEAFF. CDR3 coding DNA: TGTGCCAGCTCATTCGAGGAGCACACTGAAGCTTTCTTT.

V is TRBV20-1 and J is TRBJ2-5; TRBD2 agrees at 8 bases. The junction had 17 bases not matched to a gene; V was cut back by 3 bases and J by 5 bases. CDR1 DFQATT and CDR2 SNEGSKA come from the germline V gene (reference sequence). The CDR3 loop spans 17 amino acids. CDR3: CSASQGLAGGRGETQYF. The CDR3 DNA reads as TGCAGTGCTAGTCAGGGGCTAGCGGGTGGGAGAGGGGAGACCCAGTACTTC.

The chain links TRBV9 to TRBJ1-6; 10 bases are shared with TRBD1. V lost 5 bases to trimming and J lost 7 bases; unmatched junction nucleotides: 12. Germline values: CDR1 SGDLS, CDR2 YYNGEE. This CDR3 contains 17 residues. The DNA of the CDR3 is TGTGCCAGCAGGTCTTCGGACAGGGGGATGGGAAATTCACCCCTCCACTTT. As protein: CASRSSDRGMGNSPLHF. The complete variable domain, with remaining parts taken from reference TRBV9 and TRBJ1-6, reads DSGVTQTPKHLITATGQRVTLRCSPRSGDLSVYWYQQSLDQGLQFLIQYYNGEERAKGNILERFSAQQFPDLHSELNLSSLELGDSALYFCASRSSDRGMGNSPLHFGNGTRLTVT.

The V gene is TRBV18, the J gene TRBJ1-6; no firm D call. CDR1 KGHSH and CDR2 LQKENI come from the germline V gene. V shed 3 bases and J shed 9 bases, with 6 bases lying between them. The CDR3 sequence is 12 residues long. The CDR3 is CASSPRGSPLHF. CDR3 bases: TGTGCCAGCTCACCTCGGGGTTCACCCCTCCACTTT.

The chain couples TRBV9 to TRBJ1-2; 7 bases align to TRBD1. V lost 7 bases, J lost 4 bases, and 4 bases stayed unmatched. The germline gives CDR1 SGDLS, CDR2 YYNGEE. This CDR3 region has 12 residues. In DNA form, the CDR3 reads TGTGCCAGCGGGGGACAGACCTATGGCTACACCTTC. It yields the protein CASGGQTYGYTF.

The CDR3 region is CASSLALPRGETQYF. DNA for the CDR3: TGTGCCAGCAGTTTAGCCCTCCCTCGAGGAGAGACCCAGTACTTC. The J gene is TRBJ2-5, the V gene TRBV6-2 or TRBV6-3; no firm D call. CDR3 length: 15 amino acids. Deletions cut 4 bases from V and 4 bases from J, with 16 bases between. Looked up from germline, CDR1 is MNHEY and CDR2 is SVGEGT.